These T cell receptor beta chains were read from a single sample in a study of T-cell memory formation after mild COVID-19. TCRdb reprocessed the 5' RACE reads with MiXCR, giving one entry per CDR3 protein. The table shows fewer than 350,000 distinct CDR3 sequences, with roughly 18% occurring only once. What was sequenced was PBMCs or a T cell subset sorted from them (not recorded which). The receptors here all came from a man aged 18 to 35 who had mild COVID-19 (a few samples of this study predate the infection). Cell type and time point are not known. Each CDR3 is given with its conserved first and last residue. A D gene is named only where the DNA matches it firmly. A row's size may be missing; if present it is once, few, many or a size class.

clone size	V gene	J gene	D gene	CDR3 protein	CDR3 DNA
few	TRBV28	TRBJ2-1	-	CASSLRPPASSYNEQFF	TGTGCCAGCAGTTTACGCCCGCCCGCGAGCTCCTACAATGAGCAGTTCTTC
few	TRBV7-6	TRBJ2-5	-	CASMGHDQETQYF	TGTGCCAGCATGGGCCACGACCAAGAGACCCAGTACTTC
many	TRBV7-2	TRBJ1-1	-	CASSTDMNTEAFF	TGTGCCAGCAGCACGGACATGAACACTGAAGCTTTCTTT
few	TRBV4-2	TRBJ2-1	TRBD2	CASSQVMTSGAYNEQFF	TGTGCCAGCAGCCAAGTTATGACTAGCGGGGCGTACAATGAGCAGTTCTTC
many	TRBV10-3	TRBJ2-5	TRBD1	CAISGADRGQETQYF	TGTGCCATCAGTGGGGCGGACAGGGGGCAAGAGACCCAGTACTTC
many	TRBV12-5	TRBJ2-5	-	CASGSWTTETQYF	TGTGCTAGTGGTTCCTGGACGACGGAGACCCAGTACTTC
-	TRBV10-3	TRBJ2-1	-	CATGVASAVYNEQFF	TGTGCCACCGGGGTCGCGTCGGCGGTTTACAATGAGCAGTTCTTC
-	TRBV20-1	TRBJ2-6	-	CSANARGFGANVLTF	TGCAGTGCCAATGCCCGGGGCTTCGGGGCCAACGTCCTGACTTTC
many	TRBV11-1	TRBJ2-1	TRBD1	CASSSTGGNEQFF	TGTGCCAGCAGCTCGACAGGGGGTAATGAGCAGTTCTTC
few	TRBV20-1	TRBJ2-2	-	CSARHMNTGELFF	TGCAGTGCTAGACATATGAACACCGGGGAGCTGTTTTTT
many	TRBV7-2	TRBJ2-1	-	CASSLQGGRDNEQFF	TGTGCCAGCAGCCTACAGGGAGGACGGGACAATGAGCAGTTCTTC
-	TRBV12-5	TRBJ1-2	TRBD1	CASGLLPQGAGGYTF	TGTGCTAGTGGTTTGCTACCACAGGGGGCTGGTGGCTACACCTTC
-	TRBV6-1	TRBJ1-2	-	CASSEDGNYGYTF	TGTGCCAGCAGTGAAGACGGAAACTATGGCTACACCTTC
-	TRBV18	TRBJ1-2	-	CASSPSVGASLQPYGYTF	TGTGCCAGCTCACCTTCGGTCGGGGCGAGTCTGCAACCGTATGGCTACACCTTC
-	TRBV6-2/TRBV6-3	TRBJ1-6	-	CASSDLDRSSPLHF	TGTGCCAGCAGTGACCTTGACAGGTCCTCACCCCTCCACTTT
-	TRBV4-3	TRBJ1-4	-	CASSRGLSTNEKLFF	TGCGCCAGCTCCCGGGGGTTATCAACTAATGAAAAACTGTTTTTT
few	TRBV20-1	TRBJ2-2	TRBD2	CSARGLAGANTGELFF	TGCAGTGCTAGAGGACTAGCGGGTGCAAACACCGGGGAGCTGTTTTTT
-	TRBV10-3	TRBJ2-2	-	CAISAVGELFF	TGTGCCATCAGTGCTGTTGGGGAGCTGTTTTTT
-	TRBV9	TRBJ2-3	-	CASSVGGGQSTDTQYF	TGTGCCAGCAGCGTCGGAGGGGGACAGAGCACAGATACGCAGTATTTT
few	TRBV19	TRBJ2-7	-	CASGWRGEVGEQYF	TGTGCCAGTGGCTGGCGGGGAGAAGTAGGCGAGCAGTACTTC
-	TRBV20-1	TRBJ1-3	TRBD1	CSAREWRTGYRNTIYF	TGCAGTGCTAGGGAGTGGAGGACAGGGTATAGAAACACCATATATTTT
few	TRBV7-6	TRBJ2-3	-	CASSLDGRVRAADTQYF	TGTGCCAGCAGCTTAGACGGCAGGGTGAGGGCAGCAGATACGCAGTATTTT
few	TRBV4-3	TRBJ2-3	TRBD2	CASSQDPARGGYTDTQYF	TGCGCCAGCAGCCAAGATCCCGCGCGGGGGGGTTACACAGATACGCAGTATTTT
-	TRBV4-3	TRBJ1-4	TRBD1	CASSQEGTGTNEKLFF	TGCGCCAGCAGCCAAGAAGGGACAGGTACTAATGAAAAACTGTTTTTT
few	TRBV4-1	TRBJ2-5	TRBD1	CASSPPGTGVRKTQYF	TGCGCCAGCAGCCCTCCCGGGACAGGGGTTAGGAAGACCCAGTACTTC
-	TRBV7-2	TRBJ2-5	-	CASSHLGEETQYF	TGTGCCAGCAGTCACCTGGGGGAAGAGACCCAGTACTTC
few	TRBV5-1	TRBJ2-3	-	CASSLDYRVAGFGDTQYF	TGCGCCAGCAGCTTAGACTACCGGGTCGCCGGGTTCGGAGATACGCAGTATTTT
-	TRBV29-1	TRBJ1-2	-	CSTREAAYGYTF	TGCAGCACGAGGGAGGCTGCCTATGGCTACACCTTC
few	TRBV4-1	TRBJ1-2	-	CASSFDRAYYGYTF	TGCGCCAGCAGTTTCGACAGAGCCTACTATGGCTACACCTTC
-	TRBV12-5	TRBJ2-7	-	CATTAPYEQYF	TGTGCTACTACAGCCCCCTACGAGCAGTACTTC
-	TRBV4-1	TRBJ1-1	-	CASSQDYDSLNTEAFF	TGCGCCAGCAGCCAAGACTACGACAGCCTGAACACTGAAGCTTTCTTT
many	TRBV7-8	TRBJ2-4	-	CASSLELAGWAAKNIQYF	TGTGCCAGCAGCTTAGAGTTGGCGGGGTGGGCTGCCAAAAACATTCAGTACTTC
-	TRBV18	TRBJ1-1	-	CASSWVGTANTEAFF	TGTGCCAGCTCCTGGGTCGGGACGGCCAACACTGAAGCTTTCTTT
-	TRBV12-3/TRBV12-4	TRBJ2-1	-	CASSLKTDGNEQFF	TGTGCCAGCAGTTTAAAGACAGACGGCAATGAGCAGTTCTTC
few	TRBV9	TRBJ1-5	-	CASSVGGAQPNQPQHF	TGTGCCAGCAGCGTCGGTGGCGCCCAACCAAATCAGCCCCAGCATTTT
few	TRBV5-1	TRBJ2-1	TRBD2	CASSLGMSGGSYNEQFF	TGCGCCAGCAGCTTGGGGATGAGCGGGGGCTCCTACAATGAGCAGTTCTTC
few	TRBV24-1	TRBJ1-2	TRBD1	CATSDSPGQANYGYTF	TGTGCCACCAGTGATTCCCCAGGACAGGCAAACTATGGCTACACCTTC
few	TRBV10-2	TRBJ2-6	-	CASSEPGYSGANVLTF	TGCGCCAGCAGTGAGCCAGGATACTCTGGGGCCAACGTCCTGACTTTC
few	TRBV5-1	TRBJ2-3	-	CASSLFGSRGTDTQYF	TGCGCCAGCAGCTTGTTTGGGAGTCGGGGCACAGATACGCAGTATTTT
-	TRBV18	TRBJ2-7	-	CASSFPPDGEQYF	TGTGCCAGCTCATTCCCACCAGACGGCGAGCAGTACTTC